The present T cell receptor beta chain was sequenced within a study of T cells expressing NK-cell markers. TCRdb re-called the 5' RACE reads, yielding one record per CDR3 amino acid sequence without DNA. This table lists a few hundred thousand distinct CDR3 sequences. This receptor was taken from a woman aged 45 to 65 in good health. The sequencing input was blood T cells: a sorted CD56 or NKG2C T cell subset, CD4+ or CD8+ T cells, or bulk PBMC T cells (not recorded which).

The CDR3: CAYRAGGKNEQFF. The V gene is TRBV30, the J gene TRBJ2-1; TCRdb's assignment of TRBD1 cannot be checked, as there is no DNA. Per germline, CDR1 GTSNPN and CDR2 SVGIG (reference sequence). CDR3 size: 13 residues.